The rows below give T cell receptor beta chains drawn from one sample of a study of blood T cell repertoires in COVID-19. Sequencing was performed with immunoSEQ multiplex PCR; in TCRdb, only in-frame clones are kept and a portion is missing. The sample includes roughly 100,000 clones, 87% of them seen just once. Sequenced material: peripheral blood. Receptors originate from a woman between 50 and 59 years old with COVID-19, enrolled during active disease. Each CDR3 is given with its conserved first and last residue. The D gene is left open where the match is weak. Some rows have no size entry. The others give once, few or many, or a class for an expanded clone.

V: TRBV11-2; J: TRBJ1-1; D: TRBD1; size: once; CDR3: CASSLGQMNTEAFF; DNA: TGTGCCAGCAGCTTGGGACAGATGAACACTGAAGCTTTCTTT
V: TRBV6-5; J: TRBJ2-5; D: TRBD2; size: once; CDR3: CASRPAGEGETQYF; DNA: TGTGCCAGCAGACCAGCGGGGGAAGGAGAGACCCAGTACTTC
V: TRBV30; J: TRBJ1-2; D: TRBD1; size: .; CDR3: CAADRRYLNYGYTF; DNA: TGTGCCGCGGACAGGAGGTACCTCAACTATGGCTACACCTTC
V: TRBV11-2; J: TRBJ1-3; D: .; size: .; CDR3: CASSLDRQGNTIYF; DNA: TGTGCCAGCAGCTTAGATCGGCAGGGGAACACCATATATTTT
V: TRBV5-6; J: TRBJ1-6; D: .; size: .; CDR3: CASSLDSYYNSPLHF; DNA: TGTGCCAGCAGCTTGGACAGCTACTATAATTCACCCCTCCACTTT
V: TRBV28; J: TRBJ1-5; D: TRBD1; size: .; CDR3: CASSLRGQGAFGNQPQHF; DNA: TGTGCCAGCAGCCTGAGGGGACAGGGGGCTTTCGGCAATCAGCCCCAGCATTTT
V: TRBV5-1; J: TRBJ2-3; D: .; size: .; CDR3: CASSLWSERSTDTQYF; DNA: TGCGCCAGCAGCTTGTGGTCTGAGCGGTCCACAGATACGCAGTATTTT
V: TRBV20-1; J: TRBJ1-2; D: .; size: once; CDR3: CSGGRGDGYTF; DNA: TGCAGTGGTGGGAGAGGAGATGGCTACACCTTC
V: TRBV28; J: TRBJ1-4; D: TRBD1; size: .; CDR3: CASSETGRPNEKLFF; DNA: TGTGCCAGCAGTGAGACAGGGAGGCCCAATGAAAAACTGTTTTTT
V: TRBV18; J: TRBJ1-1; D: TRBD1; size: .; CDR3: CASSPSRTGYNTEAFF; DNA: TGTGCCAGCTCACCATCCCGGACAGGGTATAACACTGAAGCTTTCTTT
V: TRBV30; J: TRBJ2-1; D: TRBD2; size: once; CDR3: CAWSVRAGGGTRLFDEQFF; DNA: TGTGCCTGGAGTGTACGGGCCGGCGGGGGTACCAGACTCTTCGATGAGCAGTTCTTC
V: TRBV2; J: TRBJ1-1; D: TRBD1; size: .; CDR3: CASSAGQGLEAFF; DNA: TGTGCCAGCAGTGCGGGACAGGGGCTTGAAGCTTTCTTT
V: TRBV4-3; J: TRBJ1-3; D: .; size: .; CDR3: CASSQQGYSGNTIYF; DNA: TGCGCCAGCAGCCAACAGGGTTACTCTGGAAACACCATATATTTT
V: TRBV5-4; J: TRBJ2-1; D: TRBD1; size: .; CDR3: CASTRQGGNEQFF; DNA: TGTGCCAGCACTCGACAGGGTGGCAATGAGCAGTTCTTC
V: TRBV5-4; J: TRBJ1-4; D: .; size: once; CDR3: CASSLWQSTNEKLFF; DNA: TGTGCCAGCAGCTTGTGGCAATCAACTAATGAAAAACTGTTTTTT
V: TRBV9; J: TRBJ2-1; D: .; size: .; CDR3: CASSVSGSNNEQFF; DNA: TGTGCCAGCAGCGTTAGCGGCTCTAACAATGAGCAGTTCTTC
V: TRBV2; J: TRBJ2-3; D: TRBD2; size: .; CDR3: CASSDPGGGTDTQYF; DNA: TGTGCCAGCAGTGATCCGGGGGGGGGCACAGATACGCAGTATTTT
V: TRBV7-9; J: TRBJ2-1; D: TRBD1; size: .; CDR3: CASSHTGGNEQFF; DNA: TGTGCCAGCAGCCATACAGGGGGCAATGAGCAGTTCTTC
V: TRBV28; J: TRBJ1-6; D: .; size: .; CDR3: CASSLSDSPLHF; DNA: TGTGCCAGCAGTTTGAGTGATTCACCCCTCCACTTT
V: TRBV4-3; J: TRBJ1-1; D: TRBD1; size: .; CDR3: CASSQRTGDTEAFF; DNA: TGCGCCAGCAGCCAGAGGACAGGGGACACTGAAGCTTTCTTT
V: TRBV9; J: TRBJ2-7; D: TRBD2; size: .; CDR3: CASSVEGGGVHEQYF; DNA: TGTGCCAGCAGCGTAGAGGGCGGGGGGGTACACGAGCAGTACTTC
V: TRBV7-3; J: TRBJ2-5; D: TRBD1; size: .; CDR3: CASSSLPGGAGETQYF; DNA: TGTGCCAGCAGCTCACTCCCAGGGGGCGCAGGGGAGACCCAGTACTTC
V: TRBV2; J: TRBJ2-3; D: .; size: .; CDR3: CASSENPGSTDTQYF; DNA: TGTGCCAGCAGTGAAAATCCGGGGAGCACAGATACGCAGTATTTT
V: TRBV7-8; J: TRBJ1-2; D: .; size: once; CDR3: CASSLDWAYGYTF; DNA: TGTGCCAGCAGCTTGGACTGGGCCTATGGCTACACCTTC
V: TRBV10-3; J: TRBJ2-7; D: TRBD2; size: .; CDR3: CAIRDTSGGGIYEQYF; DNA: TGTGCCATCAGGGATACTAGCGGGGGGGGCATCTACGAGCAGTACTTC
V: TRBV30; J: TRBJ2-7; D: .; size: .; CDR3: CAWSGQLRGEQYF; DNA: TGTGCCTGGAGTGGGCAGTTAAGGGGCGAGCAGTACTTC
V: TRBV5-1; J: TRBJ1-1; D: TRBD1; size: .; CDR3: CASSPDRVVLNTEAFF; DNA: TGCGCCAGCAGCCCGGACAGGGTGGTTTTAAACACTGAAGCTTTCTTT
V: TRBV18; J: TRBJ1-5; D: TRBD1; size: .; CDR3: CASSPRGQGGYSNQPQHF; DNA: TGTGCCAGCTCACCACGGGGACAGGGGGGGTATAGCAATCAGCCCCAGCATTTT
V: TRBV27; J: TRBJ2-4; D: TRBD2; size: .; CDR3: CASSLRGLQNIQYF; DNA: TGTGCCAGCAGTTTGCGGGGGTTGCAAAACATTCAGTACTTC
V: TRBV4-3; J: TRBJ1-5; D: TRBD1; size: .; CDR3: CASSQDRGSNQPQHF; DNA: TGCGCCAGCAGCCAAGACAGGGGGTCCAATCAGCCCCAGCATTTT
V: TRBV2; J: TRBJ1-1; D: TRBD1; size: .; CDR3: CASTGQGNTEAFF; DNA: TGTGCCAGCACCGGACAGGGGAACACTGAAGCTTTCTTT
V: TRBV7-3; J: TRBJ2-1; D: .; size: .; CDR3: CASSPSGSYNEQFF; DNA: TGTGCCAGCAGCCCCTCGGGCTCCTACAATGAGCAGTTCTTC
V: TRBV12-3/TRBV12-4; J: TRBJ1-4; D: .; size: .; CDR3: CASTLWGDEKLFF; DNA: TGTGCCAGCACCCTTTGGGGGGATGAAAAACTGTTTTTT
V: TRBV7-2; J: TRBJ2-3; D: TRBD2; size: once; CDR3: CASSPFRAGVQDTQYF; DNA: TGTGCCAGCAGCCCTTTTAGAGCGGGGGTTCAGGATACGCAGTATTTT
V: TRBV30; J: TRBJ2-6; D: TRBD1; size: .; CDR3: CAWFRDRGRRGANVLTF; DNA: TGTGCCTGGTTCCGGGACAGGGGGCGGCGGGGGGCCAACGTCCTGACTTTC
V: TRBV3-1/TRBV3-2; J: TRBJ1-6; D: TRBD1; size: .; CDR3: CASSQEGGQGGNSPLHF; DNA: TGTGCCAGCAGCCAAGAAGGGGGACAGGGAGGTAATTCACCCCTCCACTTT
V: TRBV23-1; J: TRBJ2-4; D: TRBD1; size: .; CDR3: CASSQSNRGTAKNIQYF; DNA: TGCGCCAGCAGTCAATCGAACAGGGGGACAGCCAAAAACATTCAGTACTTC
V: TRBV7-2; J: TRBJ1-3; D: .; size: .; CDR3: CASSEQPGSGNTIYF; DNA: TGTGCCAGCAGCGAACAACCGGGCTCTGGAAACACCATATATTTT
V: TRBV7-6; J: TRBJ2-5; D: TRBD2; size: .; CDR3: CASSPSTAGGPSETQYF; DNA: TGTGCCAGCAGCCCCTCCACGGCGGGGGGGCCGTCGGAGACCCAGTACTTC
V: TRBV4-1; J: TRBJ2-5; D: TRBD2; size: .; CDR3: CASSQNRDYHSLLTQYF; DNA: TGCGCCAGCAGCCAGAACCGGGACTACCACTCCTTGTTGACCCAGTACTTC
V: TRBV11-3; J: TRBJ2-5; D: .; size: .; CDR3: CASSYKETQYF; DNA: TGTGCCAGCAGCTATAAAGAGACCCAGTACTTC
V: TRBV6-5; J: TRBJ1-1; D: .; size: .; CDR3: CASSWDSNTEAFF; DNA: TGTGCCAGCAGTTGGGACTCTAACACTGAAGCTTTCTTT
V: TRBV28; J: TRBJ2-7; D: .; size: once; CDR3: CASSLQGGSYEQYF; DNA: TGTGCCAGCAGCCTTCAGGGGGGCTCCTACGAGCAGTACTTC
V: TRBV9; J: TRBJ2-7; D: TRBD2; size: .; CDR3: CASSALAGGPYEQYF; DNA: TGTGCCAGCAGCGCACTAGCGGGGGGGCCCTACGAGCAGTACTTC
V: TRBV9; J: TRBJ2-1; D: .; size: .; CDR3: CASSVSGAETEQFF; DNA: TGTGCCAGCAGCGTTAGTGGGGCGGAGACTGAGCAGTTCTTC
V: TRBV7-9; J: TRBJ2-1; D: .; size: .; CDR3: CASSFRGGNEQFF; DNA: TGTGCCAGCAGCTTTAGGGGTGGCAATGAGCAGTTCTTC
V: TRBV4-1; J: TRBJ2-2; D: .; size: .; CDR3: CASSRGGETGELFF; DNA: TGCGCCAGCAGCCGAGGAGGGGAAACCGGGGAGCTGTTTTTT
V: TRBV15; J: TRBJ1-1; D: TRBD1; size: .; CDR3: CATSRPGQGAITEAFF; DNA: TGTGCCACCAGCAGACCCGGACAGGGGGCAATCACTGAAGCTTTCTTT
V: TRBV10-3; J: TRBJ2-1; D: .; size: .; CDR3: CAISGVVDNNEQFF; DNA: TGTGCCATCAGTGGGGTAGTTGACAACAATGAGCAGTTCTTC
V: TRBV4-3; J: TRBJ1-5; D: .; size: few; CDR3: CASSQRFGGFQPQHF; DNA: TGCGCCAGCAGCCAAAGGTTCGGGGGATTCCAGCCCCAGCATTTT
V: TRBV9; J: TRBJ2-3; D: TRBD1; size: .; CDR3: CASSHPKGQSFSTDTQYF; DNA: TGTGCCAGCAGCCACCCAAAGGGACAGTCTTTTAGCACAGATACGCAGTATTTT
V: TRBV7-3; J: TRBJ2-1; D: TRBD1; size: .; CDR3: CASSLTWTGTYNEQFF; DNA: TGTGCCAGCAGCTTAACTTGGACAGGGACCTACAATGAGCAGTTCTTC